Listed here are 21 T cell receptor beta chains from one sample, sequenced in a study of OX40 agonist ivuxolimab in advanced cancers. Some clones are missing from TCRdb's copy, which holds only in-frame ones; the method was immunoSEQ multiplex PCR. The table includes under 100,000 clones, approximately 90% detected once. Sequenced material: CD4+ or CD8+ T cells sorted from blood, taken in a trial of the OX40 agonist ivuxolimab. The receptors were gathered from an adult with an advanced solid tumor such as melanoma, head and neck, liver or kidney cancer.

The chain combines TRBV2 with TRBJ2-2; 8 bases align to TRBD2. The CDR3 is 14 residues long. V was pared by 8 bases and J by 3 bases, with 5 bases of the junction left unmatched. In germline, CDR1 is SNHLY, CDR2 FYNNEI. In DNA, the CDR3 is TGTGCCAGCTCCGACGGGGGGGACACCGGGGAGCTGTTTTTT. This gives the protein CASSDGGDTGELFF.

The V gene is TRBV7-2, the J gene TRBJ1-5; 9 bases align to TRBD1. There are 16 residues in the CDR3. Germline trimming cut 4 bases from V and 5 bases from J; bases unmatched to any gene: 9. Germline V gives CDR1 SGHTA, CDR2 FQGNSA. CDR3 nucleotide sequence: TGTGCCAGCAGCTCCCCGTTGGGACAGGGCGATCAGCCCCAGCATTTT. This gives the protein CASSSPLGQGDQPQHF.

This clone was seen many times. The V and J genes are TRBV4-2 and TRBJ1-3; a possible D gene is TRBD1 (6 bases). Trimming removed 1 base from V and 4 bases from J, with 14 bases in between. Germline values: CDR1 LGHNA, CDR2 YNFKEQ. This CDR3 contains 16 residues. CDR3 in amino acids: CASSQGRGILGNTIYF. CDR3 DNA: TGTGCCAGCAGCCAAGGGAGGGGGATCCTCGGAAACACCATATATTTT.

The chain employs TRBV19 and TRBJ2-5; TRBD1 is a possible D gene (6 bases). Germline assignment: CDR1 LNHDA and CDR2 SQIVND (reference sequence). The CDR3 runs 16 residues. V was pared by 4 bases and J by 4 bases, with 19 bases between. The CDR3 bases are TGTGCCAGTAGTACCACCTCACTAGGGGGTCGAGAGACCCAGTACTTC. It yields the protein CASSTTSLGGRETQYF.

This clone was detected only once. The chain uses TRBV5-1 and TRBJ2-1; TRBD2 matches at 7 bases. The CDR3 contains 18 residues. Trimming cost V 2 bases and J 0 bases; bases outside gene matches: 11. Germline CDR1 is SGHRS and CDR2 is YFSETQ. The CDR3 loop reads CASSLRASGQSSYNEQFF. Here the CDR3 DNA reads TGCGCCAGCAGCTTAAGGGCTAGCGGACAAAGCTCCTACAATGAGCAGTTCTTC.

As regards this clone: The junction and the germline gene differ at one end; a read error may be behind it. The chain links TRBV4-1 to TRBJ1-5; no clear D. Looked up from germline, CDR1 is MGHRA and CDR2 is YSYEKL. The CDR3 length is 14 residues. Here the CDR3 DNA reads TGCGCCAGCAGCCAACCGGGCCTTAATCATCCCCAGCATTTT. Residues: CASSQPGLNHPQHF.

The chain combines TRBV19 with TRBJ2-2, with 10 bases matching TRBD2. The CDR3 contains 18 residues. CDR1 and CDR2 (germline): LNHDA, SQIVND (reference sequence). V shed 3 bases, J shed 4 bases, and the junction held 11 bases outside the gene matches. CDR3 in DNA: TGTGCCAGTAGTATGAGTTCCCTCGGACTAGCGGTCACCGGGGAGCTGTTTTTT. Protein sequence: CASSMSSLGLAVTGELFF.

The chain has TRBV6-1 and TRBJ2-1, with 9 bases identical to TRBD2. Germline V gene sequence: CDR1 MNHNS, CDR2 SASEGT. This CDR3 has 14 amino acids. Trimming removed 3 bases from V and 8 bases from J; junction bases left unmatched: 5. CDR3: CASSEAGGYDEQFF. The CDR3 DNA reads as TGTGCCAGCAGTGAGGCGGGGGGGTACGATGAGCAGTTCTTC.

V and J are TRBV19 and TRBJ1-5; D unclear. Germline CDR1 and CDR2: LNHDA and SQIVND (reference sequence). The CDR3 sequence is 16 residues long. V lost 10 bases and J lost 1, with 20 bases in between. CDR3 region: CATQRGRPGSNQPQHF. In nucleotides, the CDR3 is TGTGCCACCCAGAGAGGACGGCCTGGGAGCAATCAGCCCCAGCATTTT.

V is TRBV7-2 and J is TRBJ2-7, with D possibly TRBD2 on 5 matching bases. CDR1 is SGHTA, CDR2 FQGNSA, per germline. The CDR3 length is 13 residues. Trimming took off 4 bases at V and 0 bases at J, with 7 bases between the two ends. CDR3 nucleotides: TGTGCCAGCAGCTCCCGGGGCTCCTACGAGCAGTACTTC. Protein: CASSSRGSYEQYF.

This rearrangement joins TRBV19 to TRBJ1-6; TRBD1 matches at 7 bases. V trimming: 4 bases; J trimming: 7 bases; junction bases outside the gene matches: 10. The length of the CDR3 is 16 residues. Germline assignment: CDR1 LNHDA and CDR2 SQIVND (reference sequence). The CDR3 DNA is TGTGCCAGTAGTACGCGTACCGGGACAGCCAATTCACCCCTCCACTTT. It translates to CASSTRTGTANSPLHF.

The V call is TRBV5-1, the J call TRBJ1-6, with unresolved D. CDR3 length equals 13 residues. Germline V gene data show CDR1 as SGHRS and CDR2 as YFSETQ. Trimming took off 8 bases at V and 11 bases at J, with 17 bases between the two ends. CDR3 loop: CASRGSAFTPLHF. CDR3 DNA: TGCGCCAGTCGGGGTTCAGCCTTTACACCCCTCCACTTT.

V gene TRBV18 combines with J gene TRBJ1-1; D unclear. V was shortened by 3 bases and J by 1 base, with 9 bases between the two germline ends. Looked up from germline, CDR1 is KGHSH and CDR2 is LQKENI. CDR3 length: 14 amino acids. The CDR3 DNA follows: TGTGCCAGCTCACCTAGGGCTGAGAACACTGAAGCTTTCTTT. Its translation is CASSPRAENTEAFF.

CDR3 region: CASSLTWRTSGKGNEQFF. Here the CDR3 DNA reads TGTGCCAGCAGCTTAACTTGGCGGACTAGCGGGAAAGGCAATGAGCAGTTCTTC. The chain couples TRBV7-8 to TRBJ2-1; 12 bases are shared with TRBD2. CDR1 SGHVS and CDR2 FQNEAQ come from the germline V gene. This CDR3 is built from 18 residues. With 2 bases clipped from V and 6 bases from J, the junction kept 11 bases outside the gene matches.

The CDR3 spells CASSLGPNIQYF. CDR3 DNA sequence: TGTGCCAGCAGCCTGGGTCCGAACATTCAGTACTTC. This sequence joins TRBV6-6 and TRBJ2-4; D ambiguous. Germline V lookup: CDR1 MNHNY, CDR2 SVGAGI (reference sequence). CDR3 size: 12 residues. V gave up 6 bases and J gave up 7 bases, with 10 bases separating them.

This sequence joins TRBV19 and TRBJ2-5; the match to TRBD2 covers 7 bases. This CDR3 has 17 residues. Germline trimming cut 3 bases from V and 5 bases from J; bases unmatched to any gene: 15. Germline values: CDR1 LNHDA, CDR2 SQIVND (reference sequence). The DNA for the CDR3 is TGTGCCAGTAGTATCCGACACCTAGCGGTGGACCGGGAGACCCAGTACTTC. Its translation is CASSIRHLAVDRETQYF.

This clone occurred once. In nucleotides, the CDR3 is TGTGCTAGTGGTTTGGCGGGACAGCAAGAGACCCAGTACTTC. It codes for CASGLAGQQETQYF. The chain is built from TRBV12-5 and TRBJ2-5, with 7 bases that match TRBD1. Germline values: CDR1 LGHNT, CDR2 FRNRAP. After removal of 1 base from V and 2 bases from J, the junction contained 1 base not matched to a gene. This CDR3 is 14 amino acids long.

The V and J genes are TRBV7-2 and TRBJ1-2; no reliable D call. In germline, CDR1 is SGHTA, CDR2 FQGNSA. V shed 5 bases and J shed 3 bases, with 7 bases lying between them. There are 12 residues in the CDR3. CDR3 DNA sequence: TGTGCCAGCAGCCACGGGGACTATGGCTACACCTTC. Its translation: CASSHGDYGYTF.

The chain links TRBV6-5 to TRBJ1-1; D not certain. The germline gives CDR1 MNHEY, CDR2 SVGAGI. The CDR3 spans 11 residues. With 5 bases removed from V and 1 base from J, the gap between germline ends came to 2 bases. This CDR3 is CASSANTEAFF. The DNA for the CDR3 is TGTGCCAGCAGTGCGAACACTGAAGCTTTCTTT.

The V and J genes are TRBV19 and TRBJ1-5; 12 bases are a match to TRBD1. The V and J ends lost 5 bases and 4 bases, in that order; junction bases with no gene match: 6. The CDR3 is 16 amino acids. Germline values: CDR1 LNHDA, CDR2 SQIVND (reference sequence). The CDR3: CASSSGTGGRNQPQHF. The CDR3 coding sequence is TGTGCCAGTAGTTCCGGGACAGGGGGCAGGAATCAGCCCCAGCATTTT.

DNA of the CDR3: TGTGCCTGGAGTCGACATTCTGGGGCCAACGTCCTGACTTTC. As protein: CAWSRHSGANVLTF. The rearrangement uses TRBV30 and TRBJ2-6; no clear D gene. V lost 2 bases, J lost 1 base, and 6 bases lay in between. Germline-derived CDR1 and CDR2 are GTSNPN and SVGIG (reference sequence). There are 14 residues in the CDR3.